What follows are 26 T cell receptor beta chains derived from one specimen sequenced in a study of cytomegalovirus exposure and HLA in healthy donors. The primer mix had 60 Vbeta and 13 Jbeta primers. The assay was immunoSEQ multiplex PCR, and TCRdb's table has in-frame clones only and misses some. The sample consists of approximately 180,000 clones, 80% to 90% of them appearing once. Sequencing was done on a sample of PBMCs. Receptors were obtained from a young woman in good health and CMV-seropositive.

This chain links TRBV10-3 with TRBJ2-2; TRBD2 matches 12 bases. This CDR3 comprises 17 residues. V was clipped by 2 bases and J by 2 bases; unmatched bases: 3. Germline values: CDR1 ENHRY, CDR2 SYGVKD. This CDR3 reads CAISERGLAGNTGELFF. Here the CDR3 DNA reads TGTGCCATCAGTGAGCGGGGACTAGCGGGCAACACCGGGGAGCTGTTTTTT.

The chain carries TRBV19 and TRBJ1-5, with D possibly being TRBD1 (6 bases). V was shortened by 7 bases and J by 0 bases, with 22 bases between the two germline ends. Per germline, CDR1 LNHDA and CDR2 SQIVND (reference sequence). This CDR3 spans 18 amino acids. The CDR3 is CASIPPGGGGNSNQPQHF. In DNA, the CDR3 is TGTGCCAGTATTCCTCCCGGGGGAGGGGGAAATAGCAATCAGCCCCAGCATTTT.

The rearrangement joins TRBV4-2 to TRBJ2-1; 8 nucleotides agree with TRBD2. The CDR3 contains 16 residues. V lost 0 bases, J lost 3 bases, and 4 bases stayed unmatched. Germline V gives CDR1 LGHNA, CDR2 YNFKEQ. DNA for the CDR3: TGTGCCAGCAGCCAAGAACAAAGCGGGAGCTACAATGAGCAGTTCTTC. Its translation is CASSQEQSGSYNEQFF.

The V call is TRBV27, the J call TRBJ2-3; weak D call: TRBD2 (6 bases). CDR3 length: 13 residues. CDR1 MNHEY and CDR2 SMNVEV come from the germline V gene (reference sequence). The germline V and J ends were trimmed by 3 bases and 3 bases, with 7 bases remaining between them. The CDR3 here is CASSFGGTDTQYF. The CDR3 nucleotides read TGTGCCAGCAGTTTTGGGGGGACAGATACGCAGTATTTT.

The CDR3, as DNA: TGTGCCAGCAGTGTAGACACTAGGGTCTACACCTTC. Its protein is CASSVDTRVYTF. The chain is built from TRBV25-1 and TRBJ1-2; D gene ambiguous. V was pared by 4 bases and J by 10 bases, with 13 bases between. The CDR3 runs 12 residues. The germline gives CDR1 MGHDK, CDR2 SYGVNS.

V is TRBV6-5 and J is TRBJ1-1, with D possibly TRBD1 on 5 matching bases. Trimming took off 7 bases at V and 3 bases at J, with 15 bases between the two ends. This CDR3 is built from 14 residues. CDR1 is MNHEY, CDR2 SVGAGI, per germline. The CDR3 reads CASTRGPGDTEAFF. For the CDR3, the DNA is TGTGCCAGCACTAGGGGCCCTGGGGACACTGAAGCTTTCTTT.

The rearrangement links TRBV5-1 to TRBJ2-4; D ambiguous. Germline values: CDR1 SGHRS, CDR2 YFSETQ. Trimming pared 3 bases from V and 8 bases from J, leaving 24 bases between. The CDR3 is 17 amino acids. For the CDR3, the DNA is TGCGCCAGCAGCTCAACCACGCAATCCTTAGTTGCGGACATTCAGTACTTC. This encodes CASSSTTQSLVADIQYF.

For this clone: The sample carries other DNA sequences with the same CDR3. The chain recombines TRBV29-1 with TRBJ1-2; 7 bases line up with TRBD1. This CDR3 is built from 14 residues. With V trimmed by 1 base and J by 2 bases, 4 bases remained unmatched. Germline V lookup: CDR1 SQVTM, CDR2 ANQGSEA. This chain's CDR3 is CSVEGRGLNYGYTF. In DNA form, the CDR3 reads TGCAGCGTTGAAGGGAGGGGGCTGAACTATGGCTACACCTTC.

This chain joins TRBV5-6 and TRBJ1-2; weak D call: TRBD1 (5 bases). Germline V gives CDR1 SGHDT, CDR2 YYEEEE. The ends were cut back, 1 base at V and 1 base at J, with 8 bases in the middle. CDR3 length equals 14 residues. CDR3 residues: CASSLRQNNYGYTF. CDR3 sequence (DNA): TGTGCCAGCAGCTTGCGACAGAATAACTATGGCTACACCTTC.

V usage is TRBV18 and J usage is TRBJ1-4; possibly TRBD1 for D (6 bases). Germline V gene lookup returns CDR1 KGHSH and CDR2 LQKENI. The CDR3 runs to 20 residues. V gave up 2 bases and J gave up 0 bases, with 22 bases separating them. Here the CDR3 reads CASSPRLGQGHPSTNEKLFF. CDR3 nucleotide sequence: TGTGCCAGCTCACCAAGGCTGGGTCAGGGACATCCATCAACTAATGAAAAACTGTTTTTT.

The genes are TRBV28 and TRBJ2-2, with 7 bases lining up with TRBD2. The CDR3 contains 15 residues. V shed 7 bases and J 3 bases; nucleotides not matched to a gene: 8. Germline V gives CDR1 MDHEN, CDR2 SYDVKM. The CDR3 DNA reads TGTGCCAGCACTTCAGCGGGGATCTACACCGGGGAGCTGTTTTTT. Translating gives CASTSAGIYTGELFF.

J is TRBJ1-6 and V is TRBV7-8; no definite D call. The V end lost 7 bases, the J end lost 7 bases, and 11 bases lay between the germline ends. CDR3 length: 13 residues. CDR1 is SGHVS, CDR2 FQNEAQ, per germline. As DNA, the CDR3 is TGTGCCAGCACAGAAGGAGGGAATTCACCCCTCCACTTT. The encoded protein is CASTEGGNSPLHF.

The chain couples TRBV4-2 to TRBJ2-1; D might be TRBD2 (6 bases). Germline V gene sequence: CDR1 LGHNA, CDR2 YNFKEQ. Deletions cut 0 bases from V and 7 bases from J, with 13 bases between. The CDR3 covers 15 residues. CDR3 in DNA: TGTGCCAGCAGCCAAGATCGTGGGCGGGGAAATGAGCAGTTCTTC. Translated, it gives CASSQDRGRGNEQFF.

The chain joins TRBV7-9 to TRBJ2-2, with 8 bases that match TRBD2. The CDR3 covers 16 residues. Germline assignment: CDR1 SEHNR and CDR2 FQNEAQ (reference sequence). The ends lost 4 bases at V and 4 bases at J; junction bases unmatched: 8. CDR3: CASSSEVAGSTGELFF. Written as DNA, the CDR3 is TGTGCCAGCAGCTCAGAAGTAGCGGGGTCCACCGGGGAGCTGTTTTTT.

The CDR3 loop is CASSLAAGSGDTQYF. DNA of the CDR3: TGTGCCAGCAGCTTAGCCGCGGGCAGTGGCGATACGCAGTATTTT. J is TRBJ2-3 and V is TRBV7-8, with D tentatively TRBD2 (5 bases). CDR3 length equals 15 residues. The germline V gene has CDR1 SGHVS and CDR2 FQNEAQ. Trimming took 0 bases from V and 6 from J, leaving 13 bases between them.

The gene calls are TRBV18 and TRBJ1-2, with D possibly matching TRBD1 (5 bases). This CDR3 is built from 12 residues. Looked up from germline, CDR1 is KGHSH and CDR2 is LQKENI. The V and J ends lost 6 bases and 6 bases respectively, with 11 bases between them. The CDR3 DNA follows: TGTGCCAGCTCTCAGGGAGGTAATGGCTACACCTTC. It specifies CASSQGGNGYTF.

The V and J genes are TRBV27 and TRBJ1-1; TRBD1 aligns across 7 bases. Unmatched junction bases numbered 6, after V lost 6 bases and J lost 5 bases. CDR3 length equals 13 residues. Germline V gene sequence: CDR1 MNHEY, CDR2 SMNVEV (reference sequence). Written as DNA, the CDR3 is TGTGCCAGCAGACATACAGGGGATACTGAAGCTTTCTTT. It is translated as CASRHTGDTEAFF.

The chain links TRBV5-1 to TRBJ2-2; 8 bases line up with TRBD1. Per germline, CDR1 SGHRS and CDR2 YFSETQ. The CDR3 sequence is 13 residues long. The CDR3 bases are TGCGCGAGACAGGGGCGAATCTCCGGGGAGCTGTTTTTT. It codes for CARQGRISGELFF.

This chain connects TRBV11-2 to TRBJ1-5; 7 bases fit TRBD1. The V and J ends lost 2 bases and 5 bases, in that order; junction bases with no gene match: 9. Germline loops: CDR1 SGHAT, CDR2 FQNNGV. The length of the CDR3 is 16 residues. The CDR3 spells CASSLYRDRAYQPQHF. The DNA of the CDR3 is TGTGCCAGCAGCTTATATCGGGACAGAGCTTATCAGCCCCAGCATTTT.

V is TRBV2 and J is TRBJ1-5; TRBD1 might be the D (6 bases). V was trimmed by 6 bases and J by 5 bases, leaving 17 bases between them. Germline V gives CDR1 SNHLY, CDR2 FYNNEI. The CDR3 spans 15 residues. The CDR3 is CASSQRGFYDQPQHF. The CDR3 DNA sequence: TGTGCCAGCAGCCAAAGGGGGTTCTACGATCAGCCCCAGCATTTT.

In its sample, this clone was seen once. Relative to the germline gene, one junction end is altered; a read error may explain this. The V gene is TRBV28, the J gene TRBJ1-6; D is unresolved. Germline V CDR1 and CDR2: MDHEN, SYDVKM. The CDR3 runs to 12 residues. CDR3 sequence: CAGSLANSPLHF. Here the CDR3 DNA reads TGTGCCGGCAGTTTAGCGAATTCACCCCTCCACTTT.

The chain recombines TRBV7-2 with TRBJ2-1; D unclear. Per the germline V gene, CDR1 is SGHTA and CDR2 is FQGNSA. The CDR3 extends over 13 amino acids. Trimming removed 1 base at V and 6 bases at J, with 7 bases between. DNA of the CDR3: TGTGCCAGCAGCTTAGGCGGTCGCAATGAGCAGTTCTTC. Translating gives CASSLGGRNEQFF.

The CDR3: CASSSEGLQWETQYF. The CDR3 DNA sequence: TGTGCCAGCAGCTCCGAGGGACTTCAGTGGGAGACCCAGTACTTC. V usage is TRBV9 and J usage is TRBJ2-5; D possibly corresponds to TRBD2 (6 bases). CDR1 and CDR2 from the germline V gene are SGDLS and YYNGEE. Trimming cost V 4 bases and J 5 bases, with 18 bases left between them. This CDR3 spans 15 amino acids.

A single count supports this clone. The chain has TRBV6-4 and TRBJ2-3; 9 bases line up with TRBD2. The germline V gene has CDR1 MRHNA and CDR2 SNTAGT. The CDR3 totals 16 residues. V lost 4 bases and J lost 0; bases outside the gene matches: 5. In nucleotides, the CDR3 is TGTGCCAGCAGTGTCGAGCTAGCGGGGAGCACAGATACGCAGTATTTT. Its translation is CASSVELAGSTDTQYF.

The chain links TRBV29-1 to TRBJ2-3, with D perhaps TRBD1 (5 bases). Trimming took 7 bases from V and 1 from J, leaving 12 bases between them. This CDR3 contains 13 residues. CDR1 is SQVTM and CDR2 is ANQGSEA in the germline V gene. In DNA, the CDR3 is TGCAGCGCCGATGGCAGGGGCACAGATACGCAGTATTTT. Protein product: CSADGRGTDTQYF.

The chain joins TRBV5-6 to TRBJ2-2; D may be TRBD1 (6 bases). The CDR3 has 18 residues. With 2 bases removed from V and 4 bases from J, the gap between germline ends came to 21 bases. Germline values: CDR1 SGHDT, CDR2 YYEEEE. The CDR3 nucleotides read TGTGCCAGCAGCTTCTCGGGGCGTCACAGGGCGCGCACCGGGGAGCTGTTTTTT. Translation: CASSFSGRHRARTGELFF.